A selection of T cell receptor beta chains follows, all from one sample in a study of T cells in localized non-small cell lung cancer. Here immunoSEQ multiplex PCR was the method, and the copy in TCRdb shows in-frame clones only, minus some. Among around 41,000 clones listed, 70% to 90% were seen once. The sample was peripheral blood, taken before any cancer treatment. The receptors derive from a man between 40 and 70 years old with stage I lung adenocarcinoma. Each CDR3 is given with its conserved first and last residue.

J gene	V gene	CDR3 length	CDR3 protein
TRBJ2-2	TRBV7-9	17	CASSLGERVGIIGELFF
TRBJ2-7	TRBV11-1	15	CASSLAARRGYEQYF
TRBJ2-7	TRBV6-5	14	CASSYRDRGYEQYF
TRBJ1-1	TRBV27	17	CASSLRRFSGMNTEAFF
TRBJ2-1	TRBV7-2	15	CASSPRGLAANEQFF
TRBJ2-2	TRBV5-4	15	CASSLPTGNTGELFF
TRBJ2-7	TRBV11-1	13	CASSLTGTDEQYF
TRBJ2-7	TRBV6-7	18	CANTPGGASSGSSYEQYF
TRBJ2-7	TRBV6-5	13	CASSQERTYEQYF
TRBJ2-3	TRBV28	14	CASRDRGSADTQYF
TRBJ2-3	TRBV5-6	14	CASSFGGYTDTQYF
TRBJ1-6	TRBV11-2	14	CASSLPGLGSPLHF
TRBJ2-3	TRBV7-8	15	CASRSSGRPTDTQYF
TRBJ1-5	TRBV28	15	CASSPRDSSNQPQHF
TRBJ2-2	TRBV7-3	17	CASSVEGTATNTGELFF
TRBJ2-2	TRBV29-1	16	CSVETRTRGGTGELFF
TRBJ2-3	TRBV2	15	CATRGQAVGGDTQYF
TRBJ1-5	TRBV28	13	CASSLLRGGPQHF
TRBJ2-7	TRBV7-9	15	CASSPLAGGEREQYF
TRBJ2-7	TRBV5-1	18	CASSLSVAGGRHSYEQYF
TRBJ2-1	TRBV5-1	14	CASQVAGAYNEQFF
TRBJ2-1	TRBV5-4	17	CASSLLGSGQLYNEQFF
TRBJ1-4	TRBV18	16	CASSPNPVQPNEKLFF
TRBJ1-2	TRBV6-4	16	CASSDSGGQGVHGYTF
TRBJ1-1	TRBV21-1	12	CARYTGGSLAFF
TRBJ1-1	TRBV6-5	15	CASSYSWRLNTEAFF
TRBJ2-1	TRBV18	16	CASSPALAGLYNEQFF
TRBJ1-2	TRBV11-2	13	CASSLDVGSGYTF
TRBJ2-3	TRBV28	16	CASRSLAGGSTDTQYF
TRBJ1-4	TRBV5-6	14	CASSLGAPNEKLFF
TRBJ1-2	TRBV13	15	CASSLELQGGGGYTF
TRBJ2-3	TRBV30	14	CAWSVVPLTDTQYF
TRBJ1-2	TRBV27	12	CASSSRQGGYTF